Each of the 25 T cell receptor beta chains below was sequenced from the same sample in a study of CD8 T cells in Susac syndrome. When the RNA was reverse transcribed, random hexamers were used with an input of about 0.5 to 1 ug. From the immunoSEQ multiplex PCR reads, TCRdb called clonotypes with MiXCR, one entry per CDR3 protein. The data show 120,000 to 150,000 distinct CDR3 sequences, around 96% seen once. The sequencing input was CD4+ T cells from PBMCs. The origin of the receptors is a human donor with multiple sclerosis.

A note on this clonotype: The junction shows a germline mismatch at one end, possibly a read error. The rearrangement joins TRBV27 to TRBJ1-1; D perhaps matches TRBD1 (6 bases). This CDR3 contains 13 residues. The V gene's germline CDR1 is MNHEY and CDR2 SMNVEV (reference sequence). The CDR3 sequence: CASSLGTGTEAIF. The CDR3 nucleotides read TGTGCCAGCAGTTTGGGCACAGGGACTGAAGCTATCTTT.

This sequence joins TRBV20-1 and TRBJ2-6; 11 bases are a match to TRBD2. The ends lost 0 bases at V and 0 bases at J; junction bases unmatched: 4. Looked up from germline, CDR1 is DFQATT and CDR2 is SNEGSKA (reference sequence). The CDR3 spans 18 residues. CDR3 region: CSARDLAGGPSGANVLTF. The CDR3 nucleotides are TGCAGTGCTAGAGATTTAGCGGGAGGGCCCTCTGGGGCCAACGTCCTGACTTTC.

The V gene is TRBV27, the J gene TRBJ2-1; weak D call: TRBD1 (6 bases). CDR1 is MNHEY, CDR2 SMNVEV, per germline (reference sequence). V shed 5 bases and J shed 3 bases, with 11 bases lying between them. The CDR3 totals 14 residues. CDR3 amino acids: CASSPWTDYNEQFF. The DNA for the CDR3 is TGTGCCAGCAGTCCGTGGACAGACTACAATGAGCAGTTCTTC.

The CDR3 coding sequence is TGTGCCAGCAGTTTGGGTGCGGGAGGTACAGATACGCAGTATTTT. Translation gives CASSLGAGGTDTQYF. The chain has TRBV27 and TRBJ2-3, with 8 bases aligning to TRBD2. The ends lost 3 bases at V and 3 bases at J; junction bases unmatched: 5. Germline V CDR1 and CDR2: MNHEY, SMNVEV (reference sequence). The CDR3 consists of 15 residues.

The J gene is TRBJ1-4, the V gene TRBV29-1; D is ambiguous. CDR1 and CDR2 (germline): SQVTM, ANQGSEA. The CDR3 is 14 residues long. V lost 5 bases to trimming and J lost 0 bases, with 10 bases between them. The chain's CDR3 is CSVRSPATNEKLFF. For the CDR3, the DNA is TGCAGCGTTCGCTCACCAGCAACTAATGAAAAACTGTTTTTT.

CDR3 amino acids: CASSVGGNQDIQYF. The CDR3 nucleotides read TGTGCCAGCAGCGTAGGAGGCAATCAGGACATTCAGTACTTC. The rearrangement uses TRBV9 and TRBJ2-4; D ambiguous. Trimming removed 0 bases from V and 8 bases from J, with 12 bases in between. The CDR3 has 14 amino acids. The germline CDR1 and CDR2 sequences are SGDLS and YYNGEE.

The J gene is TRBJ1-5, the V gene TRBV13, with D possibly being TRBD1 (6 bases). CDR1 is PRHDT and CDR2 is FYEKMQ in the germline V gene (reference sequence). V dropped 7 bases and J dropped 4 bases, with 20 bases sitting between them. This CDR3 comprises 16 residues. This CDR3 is CASTIYTGQLNQPQHF. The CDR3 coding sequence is TGTGCCAGCACCATATATACCGGACAGTTGAATCAGCCCCAGCATTTT.

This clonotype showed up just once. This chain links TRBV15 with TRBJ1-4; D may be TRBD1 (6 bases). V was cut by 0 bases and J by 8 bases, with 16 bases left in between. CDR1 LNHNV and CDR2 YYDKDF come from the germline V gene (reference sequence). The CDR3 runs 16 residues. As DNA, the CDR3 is TGTGCCACCAGCAGAGAAGCGGTACAGGGAGGCGAAAAACTGTTTTTT. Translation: CATSREAVQGGEKLFF. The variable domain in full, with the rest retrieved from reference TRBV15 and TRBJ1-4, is DAMVIQNPRYQVTQFGKPVTLSCSQTLNHNVMYWYQQKSSQAPKLLFHYYDKDFNNEADTPDNFQSRRPNTSFCFLDIRSPGLGDTAMYLCATSREAVQGGEKLFFGSGTQLSVL.

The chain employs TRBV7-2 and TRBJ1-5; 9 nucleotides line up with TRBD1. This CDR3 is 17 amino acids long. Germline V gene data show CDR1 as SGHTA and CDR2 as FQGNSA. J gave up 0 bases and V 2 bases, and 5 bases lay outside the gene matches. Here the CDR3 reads CASSLPTGGYSNQPQHF. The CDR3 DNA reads TGTGCCAGCAGCTTACCCACAGGGGGCTATAGCAATCAGCCCCAGCATTTT. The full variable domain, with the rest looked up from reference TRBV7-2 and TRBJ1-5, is GAGVSQSPSNKVTEKGKDVELRCDPISGHTALYWYRQSLGQGLEFLIYFQGNSAPDKSGLPSDRFSAERTGGSVSTLTIQRTQQEDSAVYLCASSLPTGGYSNQPQHFGDGTRLSIL.

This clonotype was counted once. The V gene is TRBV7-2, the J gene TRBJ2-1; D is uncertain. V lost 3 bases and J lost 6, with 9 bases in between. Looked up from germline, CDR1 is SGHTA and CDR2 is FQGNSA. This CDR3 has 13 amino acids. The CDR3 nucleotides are TGTGCCAGCAGCTTGCCCATAACCAATGAGCAGTTCTTC. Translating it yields CASSLPITNEQFF.

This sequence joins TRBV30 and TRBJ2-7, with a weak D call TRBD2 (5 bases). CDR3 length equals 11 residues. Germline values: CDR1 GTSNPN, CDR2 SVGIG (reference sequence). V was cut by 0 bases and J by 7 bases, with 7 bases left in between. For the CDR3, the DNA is TGTGCCTGGAGTGTAGAGCGGGAGCAGTACTTC. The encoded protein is CAWSVEREQYF. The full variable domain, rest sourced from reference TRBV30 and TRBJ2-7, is SQTIHQWPATLVQPVGSPLSLECTVEGTSNPNLYWYRQAAGRGLQLLFYSVGIGQISSEVPQNLSASRPQDRQFILSSKKLLLSDSGFYLCAWSVEREQYFGPGTRLTVT.

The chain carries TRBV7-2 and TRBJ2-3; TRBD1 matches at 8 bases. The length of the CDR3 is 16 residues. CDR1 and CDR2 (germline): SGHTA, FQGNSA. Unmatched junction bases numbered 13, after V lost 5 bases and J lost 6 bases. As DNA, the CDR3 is TGTGCCAGCAGCGACTCGGACAGGGTCATAGGGGATACGCAGTATTTT. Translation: CASSDSDRVIGDTQYF.

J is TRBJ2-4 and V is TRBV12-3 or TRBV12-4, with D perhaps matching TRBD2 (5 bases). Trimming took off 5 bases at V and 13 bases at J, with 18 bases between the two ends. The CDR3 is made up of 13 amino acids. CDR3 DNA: TGTGCCAGCAGTACTGCCACAGCGGCCCCCCAGTACTTC. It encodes CASSTATAAPQYF.

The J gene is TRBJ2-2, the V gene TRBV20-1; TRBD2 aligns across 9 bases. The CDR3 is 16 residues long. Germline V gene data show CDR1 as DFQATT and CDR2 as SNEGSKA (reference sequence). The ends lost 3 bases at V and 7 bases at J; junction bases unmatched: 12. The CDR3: CSASAGSGLAFGELFF. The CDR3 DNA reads TGCAGTGCTAGTGCCGGTTCTGGACTAGCGTTCGGGGAGCTGTTTTTT.

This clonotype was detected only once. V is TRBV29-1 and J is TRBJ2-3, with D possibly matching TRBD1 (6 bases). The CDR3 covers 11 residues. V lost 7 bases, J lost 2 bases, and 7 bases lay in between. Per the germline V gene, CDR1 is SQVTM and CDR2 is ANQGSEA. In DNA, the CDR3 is TGCAGCGGGGACAACACAGATACGCAGTATTTT. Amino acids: CSGDNTDTQYF.

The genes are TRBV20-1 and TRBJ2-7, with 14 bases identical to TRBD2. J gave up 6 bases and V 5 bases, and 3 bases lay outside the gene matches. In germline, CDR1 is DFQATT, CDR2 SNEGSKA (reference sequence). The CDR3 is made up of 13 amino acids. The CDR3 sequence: CSAAGLAGVEQYF. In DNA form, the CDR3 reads TGCAGTGCTGCGGGACTAGCGGGAGTCGAGCAGTACTTC.

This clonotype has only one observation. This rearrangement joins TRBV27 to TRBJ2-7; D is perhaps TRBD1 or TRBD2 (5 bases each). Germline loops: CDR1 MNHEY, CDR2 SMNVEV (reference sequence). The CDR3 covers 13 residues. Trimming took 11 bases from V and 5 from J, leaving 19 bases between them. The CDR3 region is CAGIATEGDEQYF. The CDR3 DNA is TGTGCCGGGATAGCGACAGAGGGCGACGAGCAGTACTTC.

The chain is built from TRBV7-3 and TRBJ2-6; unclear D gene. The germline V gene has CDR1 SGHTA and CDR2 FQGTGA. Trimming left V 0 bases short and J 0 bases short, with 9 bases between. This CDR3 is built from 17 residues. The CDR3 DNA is TGTGCCAGCAGCTTAACTGGGTGGACCTCTGGGGCCAACGTCCTGACTTTC. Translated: CASSLTGWTSGANVLTF. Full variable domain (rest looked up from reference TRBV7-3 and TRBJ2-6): GAGVSQTPSNKVTEKGKYVELRCDPISGHTALYWYRQSLGQGPEFLIYFQGTGAADDSGLPNDRFFAVRPEGSVSTLKIQRTERGDSAVYLCASSLTGWTSGANVLTFGAGSRLTVL.

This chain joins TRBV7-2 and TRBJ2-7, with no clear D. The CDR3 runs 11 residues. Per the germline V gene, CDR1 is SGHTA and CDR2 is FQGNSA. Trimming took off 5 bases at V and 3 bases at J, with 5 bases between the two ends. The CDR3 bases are TGTGCCAGCAGCCCCGACTACGAGCAGTACTTC. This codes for CASSPDYEQYF.

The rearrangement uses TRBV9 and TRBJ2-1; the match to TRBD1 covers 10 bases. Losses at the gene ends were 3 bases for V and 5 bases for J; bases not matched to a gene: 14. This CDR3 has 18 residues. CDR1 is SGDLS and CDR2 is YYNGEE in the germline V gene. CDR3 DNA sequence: TGTGCCAGCAGCGGAAACGTGGGGACAGGGGTGGTCCACAATGAGCAGTTCTTC. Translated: CASSGNVGTGVVHNEQFF.

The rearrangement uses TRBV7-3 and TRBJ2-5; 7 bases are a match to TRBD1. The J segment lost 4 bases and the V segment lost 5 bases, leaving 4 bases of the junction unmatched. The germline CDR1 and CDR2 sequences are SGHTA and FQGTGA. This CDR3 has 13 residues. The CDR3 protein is CASSPQGVETQYF. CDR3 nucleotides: TGTGCCAGCAGCCCGCAGGGGGTAGAGACCCAGTACTTC.

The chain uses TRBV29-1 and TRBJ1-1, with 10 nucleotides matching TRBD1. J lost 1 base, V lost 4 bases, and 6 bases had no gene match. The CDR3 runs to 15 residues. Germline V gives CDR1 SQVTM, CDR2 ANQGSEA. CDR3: CSVGRQGARNTEAFF. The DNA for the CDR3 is TGCAGCGTTGGGAGACAGGGGGCGAGGAACACTGAAGCTTTCTTT.

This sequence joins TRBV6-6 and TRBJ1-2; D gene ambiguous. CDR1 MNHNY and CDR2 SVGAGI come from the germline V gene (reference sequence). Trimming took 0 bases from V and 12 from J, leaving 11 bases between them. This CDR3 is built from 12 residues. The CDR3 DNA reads TGTGCCAGCAGTTACTCTGGCGGCGAGGACACCTTC. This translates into CASSYSGGEDTF.

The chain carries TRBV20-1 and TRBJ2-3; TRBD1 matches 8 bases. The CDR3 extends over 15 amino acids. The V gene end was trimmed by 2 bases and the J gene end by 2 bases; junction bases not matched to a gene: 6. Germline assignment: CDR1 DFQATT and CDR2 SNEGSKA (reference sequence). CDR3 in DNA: TGCAGTGCTAGAAGCCCGGGACAGGTCACAGATACGCAGTATTTT. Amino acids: CSARSPGQVTDTQYF.

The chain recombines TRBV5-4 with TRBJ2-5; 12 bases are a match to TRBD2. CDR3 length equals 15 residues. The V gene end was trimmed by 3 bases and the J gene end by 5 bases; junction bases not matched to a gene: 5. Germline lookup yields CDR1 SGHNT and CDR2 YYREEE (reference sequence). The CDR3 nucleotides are TGTGCCAGCAGCTCCGGGACTAGCGGGTCGGAGACCCAGTACTTC. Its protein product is CASSSGTSGSETQYF.